This is a list of T cell receptor beta chains from one sample in a study of CD8+CD57+ T cells in acquired aplastic anemia. MiXCR, run by TCRdb on the reads, gives a single entry per CDR3 protein. The table records around 200,000 distinct CDR3 sequences, less than 65% of them present only once. The sample was sorted CD4+, CD8+, or CD8+CD57+ T cells (not recorded which) from PBMCs. Receptor source: a human donor with aplastic anemia. Each CDR3 is given with its conserved first and last residue. The order of the fields is clone size, D gene, J gene, V gene, CDR3 protein, CDR3 DNA. A D gene is named only where the DNA matches it firmly. Rows give clone size only sometimes, using once, few, many, or a class for an expanded clone.

>once|TRBD2|TRBJ2-1|TRBV12-3/TRBV12-4
CASSLSSRGGLRGRLEQFF
TGTGCCAGCAGTTTATCTTCGCGGGGGGGCCTCAGAGGTAGGTTGGAGCAGTTCTTC
>-|-|TRBJ1-2|TRBV2
CASSEAWSRRDRGYTF
TGTGCCAGCAGTGAAGCCTGGTCCCGCAGGGATCGTGGCTACACCTTC
>-|TRBD2|TRBJ2-1|TRBV7-8
CASSLGASGGYNEQFF
TGTGCCAGCAGCTTAGGGGCTAGCGGGGGGTACAATGAGCAGTTCTTC
>-|-|TRBJ2-2|TRBV5-1
CASSLDSSRAGELFF
TGCGCCAGCAGCTTGGACAGTAGTAGGGCCGGGGAGCTGTTTTTT
>many|-|TRBJ1-4|TRBV20-1
CSARGYLRGGGEKLFF
TGCAGTGCTAGAGGCTACCTTCGGGGGGGGGGTGAAAAACTGTTTTTT
>many|TRBD1|TRBJ2-7|TRBV27
CASSLTGTGGYEQYF
TGTGCCAGCAGTTTAACCGGGACAGGGGGCTACGAGCAGTACTTC
>-|TRBD1|TRBJ2-7|TRBV19
CASSWTGASHEQYF
TGTGCCAGTAGTTGGACAGGGGCCTCCCACGAGCAGTACTTC
>-|TRBD1|TRBJ1-4|TRBV20-1
CSARDGMGQRFF
TGCAGTGCTAGAGACGGGATGGGACAGCGATTTTTT
>-|-|TRBJ2-3|TRBV6-2/TRBV6-3
CASSPTWKADTQYF
TGTGCCAGCAGTCCAACATGGAAGGCAGATACGCAGTATTTT
>many|-|TRBJ1-1|TRBV12-3/TRBV12-4
CASSLLDTITEAFF
TGTGCCAGCAGTTTATTGGACACAATCACTGAAGCTTTCTTT
>-|-|TRBJ2-3|TRBV29-1
CSFVPGGDTQYF
TGCAGCTTTGTCCCAGGCGGAGATACGCAGTATTTT
>-|-|TRBJ2-1|TRBV20-1
CSARDQLKQFF
TGCAGTGCTAGAGATCAGCTTAAGCAGTTCTTC
>-|-|TRBJ1-3|TRBV10-1
CASTSGWRGTGNTVYF
TGCGCCAGCACCTCTGGTTGGCGGGGAACTGGAAACACCGTATATTTT
>-|-|TRBJ1-1|TRBV29-1
CSVATGLNTEAFF
TGCAGCGTTGCGACAGGCTTGAACACTGAAGCTTTCTTT
>-|-|TRBJ2-4|TRBV7-8
CASSLAGAKNIQYF
TGTGCCAGCAGCCTAGCAGGAGCCAAAAACATTCAGTACTTC